This T cell receptor beta chain was sequenced in a study of blood T cell repertoires in COVID-19 (dated by TCRdb to the early 2020s). Concerning the study at large: Collaborator samples came from the United States, Italy and Spain and covered acute and convalescent phases of COVID-19. Subjects who had been exposed to COVID-19, were actively infected with it, or had recovered from it provided the deeply sampled blood TCRbeta repertoires that made up the dataset. Nearly every sample came with metadata listing a de-identified subject ID, COVID-19 status, age in years and sex. Where available, HLA class I and class II types were taken from metadata supplied by the sample provider and were not determined by assay-based typing. The material from the prospective study consisted of cDNA or gDNA derived from T cells, B-cell-depleted T cells, or PBMCs. The repertoires were released in a freely available public database meant as a resource for research on the immune response to SARS-CoV-2. Samples were obtained from the ongoing ImmuneRACE study (first 160 participants) and from over 1,000 subjects provided by 6 global collaborators.

As concerns this clone: The clone's antigen remains unknown. It has no much larger one-base neighbor in the sample; base qualities were not kept.

TCRbeta CDR3 regions were amplified from genomic DNA using the immunoSEQ Assay, a bias-controlled multiplex PCR. The study's own analysis went as follows. The number of nucleated cells in each sample was estimated by amplification of reference gene primers within the assay. To quantify the absolute abundance of each unique TCRbeta CDR3 rearrangement, sequence reads were collapsed and filtered. For each sample, productive Simpson clonality was calculated by taking the square root of Simpson's diversity index across productive rearrangements. This immuneACCESS table, as held by TCRdb, lists in-frame sequences with V and J called but not all clones. Of the missing ones, under half trace to an unresolved V gene in checked studies; the others have no known cause. V and J calls and clone size follow that table, whereas D and trimming were derived from the DNA. The sample records a few hundred thousand clones, about 88% of which are singletons. 1.4% to 1.5% of the sample is held by the ten biggest clonotypes.

Here V drops 7 bases and J drops 3 bases, and the junction holds 8 bases not matched to any gene. CDR1 MDHEN and CDR2 SYDVKM were looked up in the germline V gene. From the cysteine up to the phenylalanine, the CDR3 has a length of 15 residues. CDR3 DNA is the only sequence kept; it has 45 bases, read in frame from the first base. Overall study results and their limits: The quantity of clinical and demographic metadata differed by source and by participant and was supplied without curation.

In the prospective study, participants were roughly 18 to 100 years old, resided in 24 geographic areas of the United States, and were enrolled through a virtual design. In the prospective study, participants were assigned to cohorts based on the clinical history participants reported in a screening survey and a study questionnaire. Exposed participants were defined as having been in contact with someone with a PCR-confirmed or clinician-diagnosed COVID-19 case within 2 weeks of study entry. Mobile phlebotomists in the prospective study collected whole blood, serum and a nasopharyngeal or oropharyngeal swab from every participant. Over a roughly 2-month period, participants in the prospective study had the option of providing additional blood draws and questionnaires. Before DNA extraction, blood samples from the prospective study were shipped at room temperature or frozen.

The sequenced sample was PBMCs or T cells enriched from blood (not recorded which). The rearranged chain carries TRBV28 and TRBJ1-5; TRBD1 matches 8 bases in the middle. This receptor was obtained from a woman aged 18-30 years who had been exposed to COVID-19. In nucleotides, the sequence is TGTGCCAGCAACACTGGGGACAGGAACAATCAGCCCCAGCATTTT. It translates to CASNTGDRNNQPQHF.